This T cell receptor beta chain was recorded in a study of vaccination effects on CD4 cells after COVID-19. As regards this clone: Its antigen is not known. This sample also contains other DNA sequences that code for the same CDR3.

Germline CDR1 SGHRS, CDR2 YFSETQ. V dropped 7 bases and J dropped 3; count of bases not matched to a gene: 6. CDR3 length: 13 residues. Ahead of sequencing, the ViraFEST assay grew antigen-specific CD4+ T cells using viral peptide pools. Culture lasted 10 days before CD4+ T cell isolation. Using immunoSEQ multiplex PCR, the repertoire was profiled, and TCRdb retains in-frame clones only, with some absent. The sample includes 50,000 to 75,000 clones, 75% to 85% of them seen just once. The material was CD4+ T cells from PBMCs cultured with HCoV-229E spike peptides, obtained before COVID-19 vaccination. The chain carries TRBV5-1 and TRBJ1-1; 7 nucleotides line up with TRBD1. The sequence came from a human donor who received a COVID-19 vaccine. CDR3 nucleotide sequence: TGCGCCAGCTCTCCGCAGGGGGACACTGAAGCTTTCTTT. It codes for CASSPQGDTEAFF. Based on the CDR3 plus reference TRBV5-1 and TRBJ1-1, the full variable domain is KAGVTQTPRYLIKTRGQQVTLSCSPISGHRSVSWYQQTPGQGLQFLFEYFSETQRNKGNFPGRFSGRQFSNSRSEMNVSTLELGDSALYLCASSPQGDTEAFFGQGTRLTVV.